Sequencing of this T cell receptor beta chain was carried out in a study of cytomegalovirus exposure and HLA in healthy donors. Primers included in the PCR were 60 Vbeta and 13 Jbeta primers. TCRdb's table, derived via immunoSEQ multiplex PCR, lists solely in-frame clones and lacks some. This table has 150,000 to 190,000 clones, 75% appearing once. Germline V lookup: CDR1 MNHEY, CDR2 SVGAGI. Deletions cut 0 bases from V and 4 bases from J, with 13 bases between. CDR3 length: 16 amino acids. General study results and limits: Most TCR sequences were seen very rarely across donors, but some public TCRs occurred in many. A list of around 160 TCR beta chains associated with cytomegalovirus was given.

The count of this clone is one. Its antigen is unidentified. The chain links TRBV6-5 to TRBJ1-3; D possibly corresponds to TRBD1 (6 bases). The clonotype comes from a man aged 18 to 29 in good health and CMV-seronegative. Material: PBMCs. The CDR3 region is CASSYSPGAGGNTIYF. In DNA form, the CDR3 reads TGTGCCAGCAGTTACTCGCCAGGGGCAGGGGGAAACACCATATATTTT.